This T cell receptor beta chain was observed in a study of Graves' ophthalmopathy and Graves' hyperthyroidism. There are many counts of this clonotype. Its antigen is still unknown. V was shortened by 3 bases and J by 9 bases, with 12 bases between the two germline ends. The CDR3 totals 12 residues. CDR1 and CDR2 (germline): SGDLS, YYNGEE. The sequenced template was RNA, covering the TCR beta CDR3 region. Scientists carried out first-round RT-PCR using HTBI primers and then a second-round multiplex PCR. Each CDR3 protein is one row after TCRdb ran MiXCR on the multiplex PCR reads. The sample shows about 700,000 distinct CDR3 sequences, under 50% of them seen only once. Study results and caveats: Blood repertoires reportedly contained most expanded thyroid clonotypes above 0.001 frequency. It was with 65% to 71% sensitivity and almost 75% specificity that the model predicted ophthalmopathy progression.

Sequencing input: peripheral blood. This TCR derives from an adult man with Graves' ophthalmopathy. The chain joins TRBV9 to TRBJ1-2, with D maybe TRBD1 (6 bases). In DNA form, the CDR3 reads TGTGCCAGCAGCGGGACAGTGGGTCGCTACACCTTC. Translating it yields CASSGTVGRYTF.